This T cell receptor (beta chain) was sequenced in a study of blood T cell repertoires in COVID-19. Study as a whole: The analysed material was cDNA or gDNA that came from T cells, B-cell-depleted T cells, or PBMCs.

Germline V gene data show CDR1 as SEHNR and CDR2 as FQNEAQ (reference sequence). The V gene end was trimmed by 4 bases and the J gene end by 5 bases; junction bases not matched to a gene: 4. The CDR3 is 14 residues long. In the original workflow: It was from reference gene primer amplification that nucleated cell counts were estimated. Sequenced by immunoSEQ multiplex PCR; TCRdb stores in-frame clones only, minus some. That table supplies the V and J calls and clone size; D and trimming were determined from the DNA. This table holds 400,000 to 550,000 clones, about 85% found once. Sequenced sample: PBMCs or T cells enriched from blood (not recorded which). This receptor was taken from a woman younger than 30 with acute COVID-19. V is TRBV7-9 and J is TRBJ1-5, with TRBD1 matching over 8 bases. The DNA of the CDR3 is TGTGCCAGCAGCTCTGGACAGGGAGATCAGCCCCAGCATTTT. It specifies CASSSGQGDQPQHF. Combining the CDR3 with reference TRBV7-9 and TRBJ1-5 gives the whole variable domain DTGVSQNPRHKITKRGQNVTFRCDPISEHNRLYWYRQTLGQGPEFLTYFQNEAQLEKSRLLSDRFSAERPKGSFSTLEIQRTEQGDSAMYLCASSSGQGDQPQHFGDGTRLSIL.